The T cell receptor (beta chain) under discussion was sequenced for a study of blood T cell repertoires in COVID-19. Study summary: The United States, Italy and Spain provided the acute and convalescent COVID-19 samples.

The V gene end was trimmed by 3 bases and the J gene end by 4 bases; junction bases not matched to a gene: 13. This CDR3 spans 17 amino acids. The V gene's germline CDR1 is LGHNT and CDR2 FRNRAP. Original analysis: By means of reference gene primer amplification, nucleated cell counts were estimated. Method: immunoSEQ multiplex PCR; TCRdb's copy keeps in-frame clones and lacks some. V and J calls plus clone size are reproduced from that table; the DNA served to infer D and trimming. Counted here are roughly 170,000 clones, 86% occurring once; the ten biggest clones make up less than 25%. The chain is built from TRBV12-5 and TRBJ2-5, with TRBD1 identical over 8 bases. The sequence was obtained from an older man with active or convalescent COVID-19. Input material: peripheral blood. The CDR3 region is CASGFPRTGRTLETQYF. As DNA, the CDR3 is TGTGCTAGTGGTTTCCCCAGGACAGGGAGGACGTTAGAGACCCAGTACTTC.